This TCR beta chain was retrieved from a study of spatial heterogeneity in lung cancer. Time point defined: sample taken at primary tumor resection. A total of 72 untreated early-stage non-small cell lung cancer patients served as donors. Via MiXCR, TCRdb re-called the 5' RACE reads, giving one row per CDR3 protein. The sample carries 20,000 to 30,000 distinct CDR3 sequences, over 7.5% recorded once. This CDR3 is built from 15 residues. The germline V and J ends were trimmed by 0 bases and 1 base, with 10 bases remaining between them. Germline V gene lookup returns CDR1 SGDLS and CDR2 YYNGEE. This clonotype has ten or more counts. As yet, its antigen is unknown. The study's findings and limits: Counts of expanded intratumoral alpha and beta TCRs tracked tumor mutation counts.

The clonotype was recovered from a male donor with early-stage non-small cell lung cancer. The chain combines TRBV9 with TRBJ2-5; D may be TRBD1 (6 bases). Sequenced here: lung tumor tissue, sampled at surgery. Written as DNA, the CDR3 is TGTGCCAGCAGCGTAGGGGGGCACCTCCAAGAGACCCAGTACTTC. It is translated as CASSVGGHLQETQYF.